Following are 21 T cell receptor beta chains from one sample sequenced in a study of PD-1 blockade in classical Hodgkin lymphoma. Assay used: immunoSEQ multiplex PCR; TCRdb lists only in-frame clones, some missing. The sample lists tens of thousands of clones, approximately 89% seen once, with just under 2.5% in the top ten. Time point described: cycle 4 day 1 (C4D1), after more than five weeks of nivolumab. Each of the patients experienced relapse following autologous stem cell transplantation, and their brentuximab vedotin exposure differed. Thawed PBMCs underwent magnetic negative selection to yield purified CD4+ T cells. The sequencing used CD4+ T cells from blood, collected before the fourth cycle of nivolumab. Source of these receptors: a human donor with classical Hodgkin lymphoma.

This clone occurred a few times. The same CDR3 arises from other DNA sequences in this sample as well. The rearrangement joins TRBV18 to TRBJ2-1; 9 bases line up with TRBD2. This CDR3 comprises 16 residues. V shed 0 bases and J 7 bases; nucleotides not matched to a gene: 7. Germline CDR1 and CDR2: KGHSH and LQKENI. Here the CDR3 reads CASSPPSAGGANEQFF. The CDR3 DNA follows: TGTGCCAGCTCACCACCCTCAGCGGGAGGCGCGAATGAGCAGTTCTTC.

The V gene is TRBV6-6, the J gene TRBJ2-7; 8 nucleotides line up with TRBD2. Per germline, CDR1 MNHNY and CDR2 SVGAGI (reference sequence). This CDR3 comprises 15 residues. The ends lost 1 base at V and 2 bases at J; junction bases unmatched: 4. This CDR3 reads CASSYYPGGPYEQYF. CDR3 nucleotides: TGTGCCAGCAGTTACTACCCGGGAGGGCCCTACGAGCAGTACTTC.

The chain recombines TRBV7-2 with TRBJ2-2, with 8 bases fitting TRBD1. The CDR3 extends over 16 amino acids. Per germline, CDR1 SGHTA and CDR2 FQGNSA. V dropped 2 bases and J dropped 2; count of bases not matched to a gene: 4. The DNA of the CDR3 is TGTGCCAGCAGCTTATGGACAGGGCTTAACACCGGGGAGCTGTTTTTT. This codes for CASSLWTGLNTGELFF.

V and J are TRBV7-2 and TRBJ1-4; D may be TRBD1 (6 bases). V was cut by 2 bases and J by 10 bases, with 17 bases left in between. Germline V gene data show CDR1 as SGHTA and CDR2 as FQGNSA. There are 15 residues in the CDR3. Written as DNA, the CDR3 is TGTGCCAGCAGCTTAAGTCCCTCGAGGGGGGGAAAACTGTTTTTT. This encodes CASSLSPSRGGKLFF. The variable domain in full, with the rest retrieved from reference TRBV7-2 and TRBJ1-4, is GAGVSQSPSNKVTEKGKDVELRCDPISGHTALYWYRQSLGQGLEFLIYFQGNSAPDKSGLPSDRFSAERTGGSVSTLTIQRTQQEDSAVYLCASSLSPSRGGKLFFGSGTQLSVL.

This clone was observed a few times. This chain uses TRBV10-3 with TRBJ1-1; 7 bases are a match to TRBD1. Germline assignment: CDR1 ENHRY and CDR2 SYGVKD. The CDR3 totals 14 residues. The V segment lost 2 bases and the J segment 2 bases; nucleotides outside the gene matches: 2. The DNA of the CDR3 is TGTGCCATCAGTGAGGACAGGGACAACACTGAAGCTTTCTTT. Its translation: CAISEDRDNTEAFF.

This clone turned up a few times. The V call is TRBV6-5, the J call TRBJ1-2, with 8 bases matching TRBD1. Germline values: CDR1 MNHEY, CDR2 SVGAGI. The CDR3 has 14 amino acids. V was clipped by 4 bases and J by 6 bases; unmatched bases: 7. The CDR3 region has the DNA TGTGCCAGCAGTTCCGTGCAGGGGGCTGATGGCTACACCTTC. This translates into CASSSVQGADGYTF.

The genes are TRBV10-1 and TRBJ2-3; D is undetermined. The V gene's germline CDR1 is WNHNN and CDR2 SYGVQD (reference sequence). V was clipped by 2 bases and J by 2 bases, with 2 bases between them. There are 12 residues in the CDR3. The CDR3 here is CASSETTDTQYF. For the CDR3, the DNA is TGCGCCAGCAGTGAGACCACAGATACGCAGTATTTT.

The rearrangement links TRBV2 to TRBJ1-1; D is ambiguous. V was cut by 3 bases and J by 0 bases, with 11 bases left in between. The CDR3 totals 15 residues. Per germline, CDR1 SNHLY and CDR2 FYNNEI. CDR3 sequence: CASSEDGLMNTEAFF. CDR3 DNA: TGTGCCAGCAGTGAGGACGGGCTAATGAACACTGAAGCTTTCTTT.

For the CDR3, the DNA is TGTGCCAGCAGCCAAGATCCCGGGGGGCGGAGGAACACTGAAGCTTTCTTT. This sequence encodes CASSQDPGGRRNTEAFF. V is TRBV4-2 and J is TRBJ1-1, with D perhaps matching TRBD1 (6 bases). The V end lost 0 bases, the J end lost 1 base, and 15 bases lay between the germline ends. CDR1 is LGHNA and CDR2 is YNFKEQ in the germline V gene. CDR3 length equals 17 residues.

J is TRBJ2-4 and V is TRBV10-2, with TRBD2 matching over 10 bases. Per the germline V gene, CDR1 is WSHSY and CDR2 is SAAADI. This CDR3 has 15 amino acids. J lost 9 bases, V lost 4 bases, and 9 bases had no gene match. CDR3: CASSVAGGQGGIQYF. CDR3 nucleotides: TGCGCCAGCAGTGTAGCGGGAGGCCAAGGGGGCATTCAGTACTTC.

The chain combines TRBV30 with TRBJ2-7; 9 nucleotides align to TRBD2. The CDR3 has 13 amino acids. Germline CDR1 is GTSNPN and CDR2 is SVGIG (reference sequence). V trimming: 5 bases; J trimming: 3 bases; junction bases outside the gene matches: 5. The CDR3 region is CAWSREGNYEQYF. CDR3 in DNA: TGTGCCTGGTCGCGGGAGGGCAACTACGAGCAGTACTTC.

The chain uses TRBV18 and TRBJ2-7; TRBD2 aligns across 7 bases. Germline V gene sequence: CDR1 KGHSH, CDR2 LQKENI. The V gene end was trimmed by 3 bases and the J gene end by 6 bases; junction bases not matched to a gene: 8. The CDR3 loop spans 14 amino acids. The CDR3 DNA reads TGTGCCAGCTCACCCGGGGGAGGGCCGGGCGAGCAGTACTTC. As protein: CASSPGGGPGEQYF. The full variable domain, in which reference TRBV18 and TRBJ2-7 provide the parts outside the CDR3, is NAGVMQNPRHLVRRRGQEARLRCSPMKGHSHVYWYRQLPEEGLKFMVYLQKENIIDESGMPKERFSAEFPKEGPSILRIQQVVRGDSAAYFCASSPGGGPGEQYFGPGTRLTVT.

In DNA, the CDR3 is TGTGCCAGCAGGGTTCGAAGGGGAATGAACACTGAAGCTTTCTTT. Translating gives CASRVRRGMNTEAFF. The rearrangement joins TRBV2 to TRBJ1-1; a weak D match, TRBD1 (5 bases). Germline V gene sequence: CDR1 SNHLY, CDR2 FYNNEI. V was shortened by 6 bases and J by 0 bases, with 14 bases between the two germline ends. This CDR3 has 15 amino acids.

Regarding this clone: At one of its ends the junction is not consistent with the germline gene, which may arise from a read error. V is TRBV7-7 and J is TRBJ1-5, with D possibly matching TRBD1 (5 bases). The CDR3 loop spans 17 amino acids. Germline CDR1 SSHAT, CDR2 FNYEAQ (reference sequence). CDR3 sequence reads: CASRNDRSGACNQPQHF. The CDR3 DNA follows: TGTGCTAGCAGAAACGACCGGTCCGGGGCTTGCAATCAGCCCCAGCATTTT.

This clone was recorded a few times. Other DNA sequences in this sample translate to the same CDR3. The V and J genes are TRBV5-6 and TRBJ2-5; D remains unclear. Germline V CDR1 and CDR2: SGHDT, YYEEEE. The CDR3 is 13 amino acids. The V end lost 0 bases, the J end lost 5 bases, and 8 bases lay between the germline ends. CDR3 sequence reads: CASSLGSTETQYF. CDR3 in DNA: TGTGCCAGCAGCTTGGGGAGCACGGAGACCCAGTACTTC.

The chain employs TRBV5-6 and TRBJ2-3; TRBD2 aligns across 7 bases. Per the germline V gene, CDR1 is SGHDT and CDR2 is YYEEEE. The CDR3 is 17 amino acids. The V segment lost 0 bases and the J segment 1 base; nucleotides outside the gene matches: 8. For the CDR3, the DNA is TGTGCCAGCAGCTTGGTACGGCGGGAGTGGGGCACAGATACGCAGTATTTT. It is translated as CASSLVRREWGTDTQYF.

The chain has TRBV5-4 and TRBJ2-7; TRBD2 aligns across 7 bases. V gave up 4 bases and J gave up 5 bases; unmatched junction bases: 6. The CDR3 has 13 amino acids. Germline assignment: CDR1 SGHNT and CDR2 YYREEE (reference sequence). DNA for the CDR3: TGTGCCAGCAGCCATTGGGAGGGAAACGAGCAGTACTTC. It encodes CASSHWEGNEQYF.

The chain combines TRBV7-2 with TRBJ2-3, with 8 bases that match TRBD1. This CDR3 spans 16 amino acids. The V segment lost 0 bases and the J segment 3 bases; nucleotides outside the gene matches: 5. CDR1 and CDR2 (germline): SGHTA, FQGNSA. CDR3 region: CASSLAGRGRTDTQYF. In nucleotides, the CDR3 is TGTGCCAGCAGCTTAGCGGGCAGGGGGCGAACAGATACGCAGTATTTT.

This clone was picked up one time. The chain employs TRBV28 and TRBJ1-1; D is possibly TRBD1 (6 bases). The V gene's germline CDR1 is MDHEN and CDR2 SYDVKM. The ends were cut back, 7 bases at V and 6 bases at J, with 18 bases in the middle. The CDR3 is made up of 14 amino acids. In nucleotides, the CDR3 is TGTGCCAGCAACCTCGGGGGCACCGGGGCTGAAGCTTTCTTT. Translation: CASNLGGTGAEAFF.

The V gene is TRBV5-1, the J gene TRBJ1-2; TRBD1 matches at 8 bases. Per the germline V gene, CDR1 is SGHRS and CDR2 is YFSETQ. There are 15 residues in the CDR3. J was trimmed by 8 bases and V by 0 bases; bases with no gene match: 9. The CDR3 here is CASSLAPRQGKGYTF. In nucleotides, the CDR3 is TGCGCCAGCAGCTTGGCCCCCCGACAGGGGAAGGGCTACACCTTC.

This clone occurred once. The chain carries TRBV25-1 and TRBJ2-7; D assignment may be TRBD1 or TRBD2 (5 bases each). CDR1 and CDR2 from the germline V gene are MGHDK and SYGVNS. The ends were cut back, 2 bases at V and 7 bases at J, with 15 bases in the middle. The CDR3 extends over 14 amino acids. In DNA form, the CDR3 reads TGTGCCAGCAGTGAAAAGGATTTTTGGGGGGAGCAGTACTTC. Translation gives CASSEKDFWGEQYF.